This T cell receptor beta chain was identified during a study of control samples from healthy donors and cancer patients. The V end lost 0 bases, the J end lost 2 bases, and 5 bases lay between the germline ends. CDR3 size: 15 residues. Germline CDR1 and CDR2: MRHNA and SNTAGT. The table came from immunoSEQ multiplex PCR; TCRdb's copy has only in-frame clones and leaves some out. The profile covers some 130,000 clones, with 92% appearing a single time and around 2.1% taken by the ten largest. The sequence was obtained from a woman between 50 and 59 years old in good health. The sequencing sample was made of blood. This rearrangement joins TRBV6-4 to TRBJ2-6; D could derive from TRBD1 or TRBD2 (5 bases each). The CDR3 DNA reads TGTGCCAGCAGTGACTCGGGGGCTGGGGCCAACGTCCTGACTTTC. As protein: CASSDSGAGANVLTF.